Sequencing of this T cell receptor beta chain was carried out in a study of cytomegalovirus exposure and HLA in healthy donors. Germline CDR1 reads SEHNR; CDR2 reads FQNEAQ (reference sequence). The CDR3 extends over 16 amino acids. V lost 5 bases to trimming and J lost 1 base, with 17 bases between them. PCR used 60 Vbeta primers and 13 Jbeta primers. Sequencing used immunoSEQ multiplex PCR; TCRdb keeps in-frame clones, though not all of them. The top ten hold 1.5% to 2% of the sample, which has under 150,000 clones, around 85% seen once. There are a few counts of this clone. This clonotype originated in a boy aged 10-17 years in good health and CMV-seronegative. Specimen: PBMCs. The J gene is TRBJ1-1, the V gene TRBV7-9; D may be TRBD1 (6 bases). CDR3 bases: TGTGCCAGCAGCGCACCGGGACACATCTGGAACACTGAAGCTTTCTTT. Translation gives CASSAPGHIWNTEAFF.